The sequence of this T cell receptor (beta chain) was determined in a study of T-cell reconstitution after alpha-beta-depleted transplantation in children. Germline V gene data show CDR1 as SSHAT and CDR2 as FNYEAQ (reference sequence). The CDR3 extends over 12 amino acids. The junction had 6 bases not matched to a gene; V was cut back by 11 bases and J by 3 bases. On this clonotype: Its antigen remains unidentified.

The study's findings and limits: Some patients owed their high day-60 TCRbeta diversity to surviving recipient T cells and thymic progenitors.

As it was prepared, the TCRbeta library received unique molecular identifiers. MiXCR was run by TCRdb on the PCR reads, yielding one entry per CDR3 protein. There are 55,000 to 85,000 distinct CDR3 sequences in the sample; about a tenth occur only once, and around 14% lies in the top ten. This chain connects TRBV7-7 to TRBJ2-5, with TRBD1 matching 7 bases. Material: PBMCs, obtained before TCRalphabeta/CD19-depleted stem cell transplant. The origin of this receptor is a boy younger than 18 with acute myeloid leukemia, due to receive a stem cell transplant. The CDR3 bases are TGTGCCGGGACAGCTAGGAAAGAGACCCAGTACTTC. It translates to CAGTARKETQYF.